The clone carrying this T cell receptor (beta chain) was seen at least ten times. V was trimmed by 5 bases and J by 7 bases, leaving 14 bases between them. The CDR3 is made up of 13 amino acids. Germline-derived CDR1 and CDR2 are SGHAT and FQNNGV. The data belong to a study of blood T cells in healthy people across ages. The authors ran a second PCR of roughly 6 to 12 cycles using a sample-barcoded 5' primer and a J-beta primer mix. TCRdb reanalysed the 5' RACE reads using MiXCR and keeps one entry per CDR3 protein. The sample contains about 640,000 distinct CDR3 sequences, about 30% of which appear only once.

Sample: blood. The TCR sequence derives from a woman aged 80 or older in good health. V gene TRBV11-2 combines with J gene TRBJ1-1; a possible D gene is TRBD1 (5 bases). CDR3 sequence (DNA): TGTGCCAGCAGCGCCTCAGGGTATGGTGAAGCTTTCTTT. Amino acid sequence: CASSASGYGEAFF.